This T cell receptor beta chain was identified in a study of T cells in Graves' hyperthyroidism and ophthalmopathy. Study-wide findings and caveats: In blood, most of the thyroid clonotypes expanded above 0.001 were also present.

A remark on this clonotype: Its matching antigen is unknown.

This CDR3 contains 15 residues. After removal of 2 bases from V and 6 bases from J, the junction contained 5 bases not matched to a gene. Looked up from germline, CDR1 is SGHRS and CDR2 is YFSETQ. RNA transcripts yielded amplified TCR beta CDR3 regions. Primed by the HTBI set, a first-round RT-PCR was run on the TCR CDR3. In TCRdb, the multiplex PCR reads were re-called with MiXCR into one record per CDR3 protein. The profile shows about 380,000 distinct CDR3 sequences, roughly 14% of them singletons. About 10 ml of fresh peripheral blood supplied the PBMCs. V and J are TRBV5-1 and TRBJ2-7; 13 bases line up with TRBD2. This sequence was found in a woman between 25 and 40 years old with Graves' ophthalmopathy. The sequencing sample was made of blood. The CDR3 spells CASSLTSGGALEQYF. DNA of the CDR3: TGCGCCAGCAGCTTAACTAGCGGGGGGGCCCTCGAGCAGTACTTC.